This TCR beta chain emerged from a study of T cells in Graves' hyperthyroidism and ophthalmopathy. The PBMCs studied were ones that came from roughly 9.1 ml fresh peripheral blood. The germline CDR1 and CDR2 sequences are SGHDT and YYEEEE. The CDR3 extends over 15 amino acids. Trimming removed 0 bases from V and 2 bases from J, with 11 bases in between. The investigators amplified TCR beta CDR3 regions from RNA transcripts. Primed by the HTBI set, a first-round RT-PCR was run on the TCR CDR3. In TCRdb, the multiplex PCR reads were re-called with MiXCR into one record per CDR3 protein. The sample contains approximately 410,000 distinct CDR3 sequences, roughly an eighth of which appear only once.

The chain couples TRBV5-6 to TRBJ2-5, with D uncertain. The sequence derives from a woman between 18 and 29 years old with Graves' hyperthyroidism. Input material: blood. The CDR3 sequence: CASSLERRIQETQYF. In DNA, the CDR3 is TGTGCCAGCAGCTTGGAGAGGCGGATTCAAGAGACCCAGTACTTC.